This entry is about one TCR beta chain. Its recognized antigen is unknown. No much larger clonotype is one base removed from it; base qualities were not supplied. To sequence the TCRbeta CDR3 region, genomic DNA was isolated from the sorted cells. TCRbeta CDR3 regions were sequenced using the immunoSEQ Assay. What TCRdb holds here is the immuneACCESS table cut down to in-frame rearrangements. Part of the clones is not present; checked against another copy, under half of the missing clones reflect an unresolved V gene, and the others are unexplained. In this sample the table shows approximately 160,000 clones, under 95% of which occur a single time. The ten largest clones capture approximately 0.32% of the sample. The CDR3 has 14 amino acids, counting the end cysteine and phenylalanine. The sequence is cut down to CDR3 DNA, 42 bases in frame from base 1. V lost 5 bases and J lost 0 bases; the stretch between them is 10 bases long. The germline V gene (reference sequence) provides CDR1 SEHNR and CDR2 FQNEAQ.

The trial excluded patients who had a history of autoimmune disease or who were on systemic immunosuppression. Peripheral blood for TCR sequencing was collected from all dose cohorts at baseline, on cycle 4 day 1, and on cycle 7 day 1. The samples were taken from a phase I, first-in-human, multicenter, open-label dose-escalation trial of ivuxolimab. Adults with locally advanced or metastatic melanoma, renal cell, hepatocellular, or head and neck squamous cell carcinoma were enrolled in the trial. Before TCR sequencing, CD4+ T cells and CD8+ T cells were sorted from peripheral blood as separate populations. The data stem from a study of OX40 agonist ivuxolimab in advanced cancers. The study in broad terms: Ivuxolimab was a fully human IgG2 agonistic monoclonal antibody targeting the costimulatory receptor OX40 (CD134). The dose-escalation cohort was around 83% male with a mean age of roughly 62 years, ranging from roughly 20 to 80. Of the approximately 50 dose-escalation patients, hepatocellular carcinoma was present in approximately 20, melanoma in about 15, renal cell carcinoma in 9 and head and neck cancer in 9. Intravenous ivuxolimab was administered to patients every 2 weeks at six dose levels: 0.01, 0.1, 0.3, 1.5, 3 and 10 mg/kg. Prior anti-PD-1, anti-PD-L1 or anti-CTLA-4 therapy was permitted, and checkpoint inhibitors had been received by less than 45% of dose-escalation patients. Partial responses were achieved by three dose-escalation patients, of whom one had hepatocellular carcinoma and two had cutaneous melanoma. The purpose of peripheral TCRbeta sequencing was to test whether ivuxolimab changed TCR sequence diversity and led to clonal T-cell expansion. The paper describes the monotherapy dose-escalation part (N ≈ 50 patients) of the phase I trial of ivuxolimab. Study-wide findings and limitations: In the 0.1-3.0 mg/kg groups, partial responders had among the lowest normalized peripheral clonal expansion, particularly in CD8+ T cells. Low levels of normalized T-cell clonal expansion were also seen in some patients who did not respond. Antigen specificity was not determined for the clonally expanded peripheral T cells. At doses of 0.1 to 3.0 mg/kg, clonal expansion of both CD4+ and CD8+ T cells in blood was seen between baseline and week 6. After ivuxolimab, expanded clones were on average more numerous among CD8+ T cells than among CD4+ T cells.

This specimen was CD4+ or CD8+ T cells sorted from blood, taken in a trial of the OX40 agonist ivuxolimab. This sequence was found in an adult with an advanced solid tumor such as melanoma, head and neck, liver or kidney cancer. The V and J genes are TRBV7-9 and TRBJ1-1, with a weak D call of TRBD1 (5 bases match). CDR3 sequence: CASSPRDLNTEAFF. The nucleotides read TGTGCCAGCAGCCCCAGGGACCTGAACACTGAAGCTTTCTTT.